The 13 T cell receptor beta chains presented below share a single source sample, sequenced in a study of vaccination and CD4 T cells after COVID-19. The assay that was used to sequence DNA from cultured CD4+ T cells was the Oncomine TCR Beta short-read assay. Genomic DNA from cultured CD4+ T cells was extracted. TCRdb called the PCR reads again in MiXCR, with one record for every CDR3 protein. The sample includes more than 9,000 distinct CDR3 sequences, under 40% seen only once; the top ten take 25% to 30%. These receptors' antigens are unknown. The treatment here: approximately nine-day PBMC culture with coronavirus spike peptide pools or control peptides (ViraFEST assay). Collection of the unexposed donor's CD4+ T cells took place before the COVID-19 pandemic (2011-2018). Sequenced: CD4+ T cells from blood, cultured in vitro. These receptors were obtained from a human donor in good health.

The chain combines TRBV20-1 with TRBJ2-3; D uncertain. The germline V gene encodes CDR1 DFQATT and CDR2 SNEGSKA (reference sequence). This CDR3 has 12 amino acids. DNA for the CDR3: TGCAGCGTGGCGACTCCCCGGGATACGCAGTATTTT. It codes for CSVATPRDTQYF.

Judged by abundance, this clonotype is medium-sized. The J gene is TRBJ1-2, the V gene TRBV24-1; 7 bases map to TRBD1. The ends lost 3 bases at V and 7 bases at J; junction bases unmatched: 1. Germline CDR1 is KGHDR and CDR2 is SFDVKD. This CDR3 comprises 12 residues. The CDR3 bases are TGTGCCACCAGTGATGACAGGGTTGGCTACACCTTC. This sequence encodes CATSDDRVGYTF.

Relative to its sample, this clonotype is medium-sized. V is TRBV20-1 and J is TRBJ2-3; D is ambiguous. Germline V gene lookup returns CDR1 DFQATT and CDR2 SNEGSKA (reference sequence). This CDR3 region has 11 residues. V gave up 8 bases and J gave up 5 bases, with 11 bases separating them. Here the CDR3 reads CSQYKGDTQYF. CDR3 in DNA: TGCAGTCAATACAAGGGAGATACGCAGTATTTT.

This clonotype occurred a few times. Relative to the germline gene, one junction end is altered; a read error may explain this. This sequence joins TRBV20-1 and TRBJ2-7; 12 positions agree with TRBD2. Germline CDR1 is DFQATT and CDR2 is SNEGSKA (reference sequence). This CDR3 is built from 13 residues. The CDR3, as DNA: TGCAGTGCCCGGACTAGCGGGGCCTATGAGCAGTACTTC. Translated, it gives CSARTSGAYEQYF.

This clonotype was seen more than once but under ten times. The rearrangement joins TRBV28 to TRBJ1-2; the match to TRBD1 covers 9 bases. In germline, CDR1 is MDHEN, CDR2 SYDVKM. V lost 6 bases and J lost 5; bases outside the gene matches: 4. The CDR3 runs 13 residues. CDR3 region: CASSPGTGYGYTF. CDR3 in DNA: TGTGCCAGCAGCCCCGGGACAGGGTATGGCTACACCTTC.

The chain combines TRBV5-4 with TRBJ1-2, with 7 bases lining up with TRBD1. Germline CDR1 and CDR2: SGHNT and YYREEE (reference sequence). The V and J ends lost 3 bases and 0 bases, in that order; junction bases with no gene match: 11. The CDR3 runs to 17 residues. CDR3 nucleotides: TGTGCCAGCAGCTCGGATTGGACAGGAAAAACTAACTATGGCTACACCTTC. Residues: CASSSDWTGKTNYGYTF.

This clonotype appeared a few times. The chain is built from TRBV20-1 and TRBJ1-3; 7 bases agree with TRBD1. The germline V gene encodes CDR1 DFQATT and CDR2 SNEGSKA (reference sequence). J was trimmed by 0 bases and V by 7 bases; bases with no gene match: 6. There are 14 residues in the CDR3. The CDR3 bases are TGCAGTGTCCCAGGGGGATCCTCTGGAAACACCATATATTTT. It yields the protein CSVPGGSSGNTIYF.

V is TRBV28 and J is TRBJ2-5, with D unclear. The CDR3 length is 14 residues. V was shortened by 5 bases and J by 4 bases, with 14 bases between the two germline ends. From germline, CDR1 is MDHEN and CDR2 SYDVKM. The CDR3 bases are TGTGCCAGCAGTCCCGTTGAACTGCGAGAGACCCAGTACTTC. Translation: CASSPVELRETQYF.

The rearrangement uses TRBV21-1 and TRBJ2-2; the table's D call, TRBD2, was not checked against the DNA. TRBV21-1 is a recognized pseudogene. The CDR3 is made up of 20 amino acids. The CDR3 sequence is CASSKGCVTGASTGTGELFF. The CDR3 DNA reads TGTGCCAGCAGCAAAGGTTGTGTGACGGGAGCGTCCACGGGCACCGGGGAGCTGTTTTTT.

The chain links TRBV7-2 to TRBJ2-7; no definite D call. Trimming cost V 2 bases and J 7 bases, with 9 bases left between them. The CDR3 runs 12 residues. The germline V gene encodes CDR1 SGHTA and CDR2 FQGNSA. The CDR3 sequence is CASSLRPNEQYF. The CDR3 DNA sequence: TGTGCCAGCAGCTTAAGACCGAATGAGCAGTACTTC.

The CDR3 protein is CSAVAANEKLFF. DNA of the CDR3: TGCAGTGCTGTTGCAGCTAATGAAAAACTGTTTTTT. V usage is TRBV20-1 and J usage is TRBJ1-4; D not certain. Germline V gene sequence: CDR1 DFQATT, CDR2 SNEGSKA (reference sequence). The CDR3 length is 12 residues. Trimming removed 5 bases from V and 3 bases from J, with 7 bases in between.

This clonotype was detected only a few times. The rearrangement joins TRBV20-1 to TRBJ2-5; 11 nucleotides agree with TRBD2. The CDR3 consists of 16 residues. Germline assignment: CDR1 DFQATT and CDR2 SNEGSKA (reference sequence). J lost 1 base, V lost 0 bases, and 4 bases had no gene match. The CDR3 nucleotides are TGCAGTGCTAGAGATCACGGGACTAGCGGCCAAGAGACCCAGTACTTC. This translates into CSARDHGTSGQETQYF.

This clonotype was detected a few times. The chain's CDR3 is CAISDSMGGYSSQETQYF. The CDR3 nucleotides are TGTGCCATCAGTGATTCAATGGGAGGGTATAGCTCCCAAGAGACCCAGTACTTC. The chain employs TRBV10-3 and TRBJ2-5; 7 bases map to TRBD2. This CDR3 contains 18 residues. Germline trimming cut 3 bases from V and 1 base from J; bases unmatched to any gene: 14. Germline loops: CDR1 ENHRY, CDR2 SYGVKD.